This TCR beta chain was identified in a study of identical twins. This clonotype was picked up a small number of times. TCRdb reprocessed the 5' RACE reads via MiXCR and lists one record per CDR3 protein. The table includes 650,000 to 750,000 distinct CDR3 sequences, around 21% detected once. These data were also reused for a study on T cells expressing NK-cell markers. In that study: Leadership of the CD3+CD56-NKG2C+ fraction also belonged to these clonotypes in a few donors.

The TCR originated in a woman between 18 and 29 years old in good health. The sample taken for sequencing was PBMCs.

In nucleotides, the CDR3 is TGTGCCAGCAGCTTAGTGGTAGCGGGGGGGCCGGATGAGCAGTTCTTC. Translating it yields CASSLVVAGGPDEQFF. V gene TRBV7-8 combines with J gene TRBJ2-1; 11 nucleotides agree with TRBD2. V dropped 1 base and J dropped 8; count of bases not matched to a gene: 7. The germline CDR1 and CDR2 sequences are SGHVS and FQNEAQ. The CDR3 runs to 16 residues.